This TCR beta chain comes out of a study of T cell changes during pregnancy in multiple sclerosis. Clones were sequenced by immunoSEQ multiplex PCR, and TCRdb holds only the in-frame ones, with some missing. Counted here are around 72,000 clones, more than 90% occurring once; the ten biggest clones make up approximately 2.1%. The CDR3 loop spans 17 amino acids. Trimming cost V 5 bases and J 0 bases; bases outside gene matches: 9. Germline CDR1 reads SGHDT; CDR2 reads YYEEEE. The genes are TRBV5-6 and TRBJ1-1; 11 positions agree with TRBD1. The TCR was taken from a female donor in good health, enrolled as a control in a pregnancy study. Source: peripheral blood, taken in the second trimester of pregnancy. The CDR3 protein is CASSPGQGAWMNTEAFF. The CDR3 DNA reads as TGTGCCAGCAGTCCAGGACAGGGGGCATGGATGAACACTGAAGCTTTCTTT.